Reported below is one T cell receptor (beta chain). Antigen: not known. These data come from a study of OX40 agonist ivuxolimab in advanced cancers. For the study at large: Dose-escalation patients suffered from hepatocellular carcinoma, melanoma, renal cell or head and neck cancer. Partial responses occurred in three patients (one hepatocellular carcinoma, two cutaneous melanoma). At 65% to 85% male, the cohort had a mean age of around 56 years, ranging from about 20 to 80. Whole-study findings and limits: Low normalized clonal expansion also occurred in some nonresponding patients.

Some clones are missing from TCRdb's copy, which holds only in-frame ones; the method was immunoSEQ multiplex PCR. The data show 60,000 to 75,000 clones, 87% seen once. V gave up 3 bases and J gave up 10 bases, with 13 bases separating them. Germline CDR1 is MNHGY and CDR2 is SVAAGI. The CDR3 is 14 residues long. Specimen: CD4+ or CD8+ T cells sorted from blood, collected in a trial of the OX40 agonist ivuxolimab. The chain recombines TRBV6-9 with TRBJ1-6; D may be TRBD1 (5 bases). The receptor was isolated from an adult with an advanced solid tumor such as melanoma, head and neck, liver or kidney cancer. The CDR3 coding sequence is TGTGCCAGCAGTTACTCGGGGCGCATCTCACCCCTCCACTTT. The encoded protein is CASSYSGRISPLHF.